This T cell receptor (beta chain) was recovered during a study of T cell responses to AZD1222 COVID-19 vaccine. Study-level findings and limits: Females outnumbered males among donors, who were mostly white British; clonal diversity was possibly underestimated.

To note about this clone: As yet, its antigen is unknown.

TCRdb's table, derived via immunoSEQ multiplex PCR, lists solely in-frame clones and lacks some. The sample contains 100,000 to 150,000 clones, over 75% of which appear only once. The starting material was peripheral blood, obtained on day 0 of AZD1222 vaccination. This TCR derives from an adult in good health.

The CDR3 region has the DNA TGTGCCACCAGCAGAGGGAACTCCGGTGGCACCATATATTTT. It encodes CATSRGNSGGTIYF. This chain links TRBV15 with TRBJ1-3; no clear D. The CDR3 extends over 14 amino acids. CDR1 and CDR2 from the germline V gene are LNHNV and YYDKDF (reference sequence). V was shortened by 1 base and J by 9 bases, with 13 bases between the two germline ends.